This entry lists 22 T cell receptor beta chains sequenced from one sample in a study of cytomegalovirus exposure and HLA in healthy donors. Vbeta (60) and Jbeta (13) primers were used in the PCR. Produced via immunoSEQ multiplex PCR; TCRdb's table is partial and in-frame only. The sample yields some 30,000 clones, of which the top ten take up approximately 4.5%. Sequenced: PBMCs. The receptors here all came from a woman in her 40s in good health and CMV-seropositive.

In regard to this clone: At one boundary the junction diverges from the germline segment, which might be a read error. This chain joins TRBV7-9 and TRBJ1-1; D might be TRBD1 (5 bases). The CDR3 totals 11 residues. The V gene's germline CDR1 is SEHNR and CDR2 FQNEAQ (reference sequence). This CDR3 is CASSSDTKAFF. The CDR3 DNA reads TGTGCCAGCAGCTCGGACACTAAAGCTTTCTTT.

The J gene is TRBJ2-2, the V gene TRBV4-1; 8 bases match TRBD1. Germline V gene data show CDR1 as MGHRA and CDR2 as YSYEKL. Germline trimming cut 3 bases from V and 5 bases from J; bases unmatched to any gene: 8. This CDR3 region has 16 residues. The CDR3 here is CASSQPWDRRTGELFF. DNA of the CDR3: TGCGCCAGCAGCCAGCCGTGGGACAGGCGTACCGGGGAGCTGTTTTTT.

The chain uses TRBV27 and TRBJ2-7; 14 bases fit TRBD2. J gave up 5 bases and V 5 bases, and 5 bases lay outside the gene matches. The CDR3 totals 15 residues. In germline, CDR1 is MNHEY, CDR2 SMNVEV (reference sequence). CDR3 amino acids: CASSPGTSGSNEQYF. The CDR3 nucleotides are TGTGCCAGCAGTCCTGGGACTAGCGGGAGCAACGAGCAGTACTTC.

The genes are TRBV27 and TRBJ2-3, with 7 bases that match TRBD1. The V and J ends lost 6 bases and 3 bases, in that order; junction bases with no gene match: 6. This CDR3 contains 14 residues. Germline lookup yields CDR1 MNHEY and CDR2 SMNVEV (reference sequence). The CDR3 here is CASSSGQMTDTQYF. CDR3 DNA sequence: TGTGCCAGCAGCTCGGGACAGATGACAGATACGCAGTATTTT.

This chain joins TRBV6-6 and TRBJ1-3; 8 bases agree with TRBD1. CDR1 MNHNY and CDR2 SVGAGI come from the germline V gene (reference sequence). After removal of 6 bases from V and 4 bases from J, the junction contained 5 bases not matched to a gene. This CDR3 region has 14 residues. The CDR3 sequence: CASRKTGVGNTIYF. CDR3 in DNA: TGTGCCAGCAGAAAGACAGGGGTCGGAAACACCATATATTTT.

The CDR3 loop reads CASTSDREAAGNTIYF. CDR3 bases: TGTGCCAGCACCTCAGATCGGGAGGCAGCTGGAAACACCATATATTTT. The chain links TRBV2 to TRBJ1-3; D is unclear. Germline CDR1 and CDR2: SNHLY and FYNNEI. Trimming cost V 7 bases and J 2 bases, with 18 bases left between them. The CDR3 has 16 amino acids.

This chain connects TRBV13 to TRBJ2-2; 10 nucleotides match TRBD2. The germline gives CDR1 PRHDT, CDR2 FYEKMQ (reference sequence). The ends lost 5 bases at V and 7 bases at J; junction bases unmatched: 10. The CDR3 sequence is 16 residues long. The CDR3 reads CASSPARLAGVGELFF. CDR3 sequence (DNA): TGTGCCAGCAGCCCCGCCAGGCTAGCGGGAGTCGGGGAGCTGTTTTTT.

The V and J genes are TRBV30 and TRBJ2-2; TRBD1 is a possible D gene (6 bases). This CDR3 has 13 amino acids. Germline CDR1 GTSNPN, CDR2 SVGIG (reference sequence). Trimming shortened V by 2 bases and J by 8 bases, and 12 bases separated the two germline ends. The CDR3 DNA is TGTGCCTGGAGTTACAGGGTCGCTGGGGAGCTGTTTTTT. Its protein product is CAWSYRVAGELFF.

The chain carries TRBV11-2 and TRBJ1-1, with D unresolved. The germline V and J ends were trimmed by 3 bases and 2 bases, with 10 bases remaining between them. CDR1 SGHAT and CDR2 FQNNGV come from the germline V gene. The CDR3 is 14 residues long. The CDR3 region is CASSFSRGNTEAFF. The CDR3, as DNA: TGTGCCAGCAGCTTCTCCCGGGGTAACACTGAAGCTTTCTTT. Complete variable domain (other parts from reference TRBV11-2 and TRBJ1-1): EAGVAQSPRYKIIEKRQSVAFWCNPISGHATLYWYQQILGQGPKLLIQFQNNGVVDDSQLPKDRFSAERLKGVDSTLKIQPAKLEDSAVYLCASSFSRGNTEAFFGQGTRLTVV.

This chain links TRBV6-5 with TRBJ1-3, with D possibly matching TRBD1 (5 bases). V lost 2 bases and J 4 bases, leaving 9 bases between the germline ends. Germline CDR1 reads MNHEY; CDR2 reads SVGAGI. CDR3 length: 14 amino acids. The chain's CDR3 is CASSYKGSGNTIYF. For the CDR3, the DNA is TGTGCCAGCAGTTACAAGGGGTCCGGAAACACCATATATTTT.

J is TRBJ1-2 and V is TRBV5-4, with D perhaps matching TRBD1 (5 bases). V dropped 0 bases and J dropped 6 bases, with 9 bases sitting between them. From germline, CDR1 is SGHNT and CDR2 YYREEE (reference sequence). The CDR3 spans 13 residues. DNA for the CDR3: TGTGCCAGCAGCTTGGAATCAGGGCATGGCTACACCTTC. This encodes CASSLESGHGYTF.

The chain joins TRBV7-2 to TRBJ2-7; TRBD1 might be the D (6 bases). Germline loops: CDR1 SGHTA, CDR2 FQGNSA. The CDR3 contains 11 residues. The ends were cut back, 5 bases at V and 4 bases at J, with 6 bases in the middle. The CDR3 nucleotides read TGTGCCAGCAGCGACAGGTACGAGCAGTACTTC. Its protein product is CASSDRYEQYF.

The gene calls are TRBV11-2 and TRBJ2-7, with D uncertain. The germline gives CDR1 SGHAT, CDR2 FQNNGV. The ends were cut back, 5 bases at V and 3 bases at J, with 8 bases in the middle. The CDR3 totals 12 residues. The CDR3 sequence: CASSRERYEQYF. The DNA for the CDR3 is TGTGCCAGCAGCCGCGAGCGCTACGAGCAGTACTTC.

This chain connects TRBV7-9 to TRBJ2-7, with a weak D call TRBD2 (7 bases). Germline V gene lookup returns CDR1 SEHNR and CDR2 FQNEAQ (reference sequence). This CDR3 contains 13 residues. V lost 4 bases and J lost 7, with 14 bases in between. For the CDR3, the DNA is TGTGCCAGCAGCTCCCAGGGGCGGGGGGAGCAGTACTTC. Translation gives CASSSQGRGEQYF.

The chain carries TRBV4-2 and TRBJ2-5, with 8 bases aligning to TRBD2. V was pared by 8 bases and J by 1 base, with 6 bases of the junction left unmatched. CDR1 and CDR2 from the germline V gene are LGHNA and YNFKEQ. CDR3 length: 14 amino acids. The CDR3 is CASSGGTSQETQYF. In nucleotides, the CDR3 is TGTGCCAGCTCGGGGGGGACTTCCCAAGAGACCCAGTACTTC.

The rearrangement links TRBV9 to TRBJ2-2, with TRBD2 identical over 7 bases. This CDR3 contains 15 residues. Germline V gene lookup returns CDR1 SGDLS and CDR2 YYNGEE. After removal of 6 bases from V and 1 base from J, the junction contained 6 bases not matched to a gene. The CDR3 nucleotides read TGTGCCAGCATGCCGGGGACTAAGAACACCGGGGAGCTGTTTTTT. Translating it yields CASMPGTKNTGELFF.

The chain is built from TRBV28 and TRBJ1-3; 7 bases fit TRBD1. Germline CDR1 reads MDHEN; CDR2 reads SYDVKM. This CDR3 comprises 15 residues. V dropped 2 bases and J dropped 3; count of bases not matched to a gene: 4. The CDR3 sequence is CASSLKGAGGNTIYF. DNA of the CDR3: TGTGCCAGCAGTTTAAAGGGGGCAGGTGGAAACACCATATATTTT.

The V gene is TRBV6-5, the J gene TRBJ1-2, with D perhaps matching TRBD1 (6 bases). The length of the CDR3 is 14 residues. CDR1 and CDR2 from the germline V gene are MNHEY and SVGAGI. Trimming cost V 5 bases and J 0 bases, with 10 bases left between them. DNA for the CDR3: TGTGCCAGCAGTCGGACAGCCACTAACTATGGCTACACCTTC. Its protein product is CASSRTATNYGYTF.

Turning to this clone: In the same sample, other DNA sequences code for this CDR3. V and J are TRBV27 and TRBJ2-3, with 9 bases matching TRBD1. V was clipped by 5 bases and J by 1 base; unmatched bases: 7. This CDR3 contains 16 residues. Germline CDR1 reads MNHEY; CDR2 reads SMNVEV (reference sequence). Written as DNA, the CDR3 is TGTGCCAGCAGTCCGGCAGGACAGGGGCGCACAGATACGCAGTATTTT. As protein: CASSPAGQGRTDTQYF.

The gene calls are TRBV5-1 and TRBJ1-2, with 9 bases aligning to TRBD1. Trimming at V came to 2 bases and at J to 8 bases, leaving 4 bases not matched to a gene. The CDR3 covers 13 residues. Germline assignment: CDR1 SGHRS and CDR2 YFSETQ. The DNA of the CDR3 is TGCGCCAGCAGCTTCGACAGGGGGAGAGGCTACACCTTC. It specifies CASSFDRGRGYTF.

V is TRBV4-1 and J is TRBJ2-1; 10 bases map to TRBD2. V lost 2 bases to trimming and J lost 8 bases; unmatched junction nucleotides: 6. Looked up from germline, CDR1 is MGHRA and CDR2 is YSYEKL. This CDR3 is built from 15 residues. CDR3 sequence: CASSQLAGVIYEQFF. CDR3 nucleotides: TGCGCCAGCAGCCAACTAGCGGGAGTAATCTATGAGCAGTTCTTC.

The V gene is TRBV6-5, the J gene TRBJ1-3; D is unresolved. Germline V gene lookup returns CDR1 MNHEY and CDR2 SVGAGI. Trimming pared 6 bases from V and 0 bases from J, leaving 9 bases between. CDR3 length equals 14 residues. CDR3 nucleotides: TGTGCCAGCAGCCTCGGGGTCTCTGGAAACACCATATATTTT. This codes for CASSLGVSGNTIYF.